These T cell receptor beta chains were read from a single sample in a study of blood T cell repertoires in COVID-19. Data came from immunoSEQ multiplex PCR; TCRdb stores just in-frame clones and leaves some out. Of fewer than 300,000 clones in the sample, 70% to 90% were seen once. The sequenced sample consisted of PBMCs or T cells enriched from blood (not recorded which). These receptor sequences come from a woman in her 40s with acute COVID-19. The CDR3 runs from the conserved cysteine through the conserved F or W. Fields, in order: CDR3 protein, CDR3 DNA, D gene, clone size, V gene, J gene. A D gene is named only where the DNA matches it firmly. The listing skips clone size in some rows; elsewhere it reads once, few, many or a size class.

CAWTRTVYGYTF	TGTGCCTGGACCCGGACAGTCTATGGCTACACCTTC	.	.	TRBV30	TRBJ1-2
CAWSTDTYNSPLHF	TGTGCCTGGAGTACGGACACCTATAATTCACCCCTCCACTTT	.	.	TRBV30	TRBJ1-6
CAWSADRGTYNSPLHF	TGTGCCTGGAGCGCGGACAGGGGCACCTATAATTCACCCCTCCACTTT	TRBD1	.	TRBV30	TRBJ1-6
CASSPRYGTEGNTIYF	TGTGCCAGCTCACCACGTTACGGGACAGAAGGAAACACCATATATTTT	TRBD1	.	TRBV18	TRBJ1-3
CASGSDLAGVGYNEQFF	TGCGCCAGCGGTTCCGATCTAGCGGGAGTTGGGTACAATGAGCAGTTCTTC	TRBD2	.	TRBV5-1	TRBJ2-1
CATSRAVFTEAFF	TGTGCCACCAGCAGAGCTGTCTTCACTGAAGCTTTCTTT	.	once	TRBV15	TRBJ1-1
CATSPGDIYNEQFF	TGTGCCACCAGTCCCGGGGACATTTACAATGAGCAGTTCTTC	.	.	TRBV24-1	TRBJ2-1
CASSQDRGDLNTGELFF	TGCGCCAGCAGCCAAGACCGGGGGGACTTGAACACCGGGGAGCTGTTTTTT	TRBD2	.	TRBV4-3	TRBJ2-2
CAISERDRDTGELFF	TGTGCCATCAGTGAGCGAGACAGGGACACCGGGGAGCTGTTTTTT	TRBD1	.	TRBV10-3	TRBJ2-2
CATSDSPGQGRTDTQYF	TGTGCCACCAGTGATTCCCCGGGACAGGGGCGGACAGATACGCAGTATTTT	TRBD1	.	TRBV24-1	TRBJ2-3
CASSLETEELFF	TGTGCCAGCAGCTTAGAAACGGAGGAACTGTTTTTT	.	.	TRBV11-3	TRBJ1-4
CSGVSGGGDSYNEQFF	TGCAGCGGGGTTAGCGGTGGGGGAGACTCCTACAATGAGCAGTTCTTC	.	.	TRBV29-1	TRBJ2-1
CASNPTGGHEQYF	TGTGCCAGCAACCCAACAGGGGGCCACGAGCAGTACTTC	TRBD1	.	TRBV6-5	TRBJ2-7
CASSQVLFAGVGKLFF	TGCGCCAGCAGCCAAGTTCTATTTGCAGGGGTCGGAAAACTGTTTTTT	.	.	TRBV4-3	TRBJ1-4
CASLSSRGAKETQYF	TGTGCCAGCCTCTCCAGCAGGGGGGCGAAAGAGACCCAGTACTTC	.	.	TRBV3-1/TRBV3-2	TRBJ2-5
CASSEAVARRANEKLFF	TGTGCCAGCAGTGAAGCGGTGGCGAGGAGGGCTAATGAAAAACTGTTTTTT	.	.	TRBV6-1	TRBJ1-4
CSASWPVLDEQFF	TGCAGTGCTAGTTGGCCCGTCCTCGATGAGCAGTTCTTC	.	.	TRBV20-1	TRBJ2-1
CASEGGVGTDTQYF	TGTGCCAGCGAAGGAGGGGTAGGCACAGATACGCAGTATTTT	.	.	TRBV3-1/TRBV3-2	TRBJ2-3
CASSPKWGRPDTQYF	TGTGCCAGCAGTCCTAAATGGGGGCGACCGGATACGCAGTATTTT	.	.	TRBV27	TRBJ2-3
CAISGGSNQPQHF	TGTGCCATCAGTGGAGGGAGCAATCAGCCCCAGCATTTT	.	.	TRBV10-3	TRBJ1-5
CASSFYGDQPQHF	TGTGCCAGCAGTTTTTACGGGGATCAGCCCCAGCATTTT	.	.	TRBV27	TRBJ1-5
CASTRLAGVGTGELFF	TGTGCCAGTACCCGCCTAGCGGGAGTAGGGACCGGGGAGCTGTTTTTT	TRBD2	.	TRBV19	TRBJ2-2
CATSDSTWGRDYGYTF	TGTGCCACCAGTGATTCCACGTGGGGCAGGGACTATGGCTACACCTTC	.	.	TRBV24-1	TRBJ1-2
CASSNYHPGTGNTIYF	TGCGCCAGCAGCAACTACCACCCCGGGACTGGAAACACCATATATTTT	.	.	TRBV4-1	TRBJ1-3
CASSVGTVHNEKLFF	TGTGCCAGCAGCGTAGGGACAGTACATAATGAAAAACTGTTTTTT	.	once	TRBV9	TRBJ1-4
CASSLDLAGASYNEQFF	TGCGCCAGCAGCCTAGACCTAGCGGGCGCCTCCTACAATGAGCAGTTCTTC	TRBD2	.	TRBV5-1	TRBJ2-1
CASWVSGFNTEAFF	TGTGCCAGCTGGGTTTCGGGATTCAACACTGAAGCTTTCTTT	.	.	TRBV27	TRBJ1-1
CATSWASGSGTDTQYF	TGTGCCACCAGCTGGGCTAGCGGGAGCGGCACAGATACGCAGTATTTT	TRBD2	.	TRBV15	TRBJ2-3
CASSREWRTYNEQFF	TGTGCCAGCAGCCGGGAGTGGCGTACCTACAATGAGCAGTTCTTC	.	few	TRBV11-3	TRBJ2-1
CASSPRTSGIDTGELFF	TGTGCCAGCAGCCCCCGGACTAGCGGGATCGACACCGGGGAGCTGTTTTTT	TRBD2	once	TRBV7-2	TRBJ2-2
CASSVGSHNSPLHF	TGTGCCAGCAGCGTAGGCAGTCATAATTCACCCCTCCACTTT	.	.	TRBV9	TRBJ1-6
CARSLLSTEAFF	TGTGCCAGAAGCCTATTGTCCACTGAAGCTTTCTTT	.	.	TRBV5-3	TRBJ1-1
CASSTPQGRAEAFF	TGTGCCAGCAGCACTCCACAGGGGCGGGCTGAAGCTTTCTTT	TRBD1	.	TRBV28	TRBJ1-1
CASTPSRIYGYTF	TGTGCCAGCACCCCCTCCCGTATCTATGGCTACACCTTC	.	.	TRBV7-9	TRBJ1-2
CASKWGGLKDEQFF	TGTGCCAGCAAATGGGGAGGGTTGAAGGATGAGCAGTTCTTC	TRBD2	.	TRBV3-1/TRBV3-2	TRBJ2-1
CASSFSGLAYNEQFF	TGTGCCAGCAGTTTCTCGGGACTAGCCTACAATGAGCAGTTCTTC	TRBD2	.	TRBV6-5	TRBJ2-1
CASSYATSGIGDTQYF	TGTGCCAGCAGTTACGCGACTAGCGGGATCGGGGATACGCAGTATTTT	TRBD2	.	TRBV6-5	TRBJ2-3
CASSQTLKTGGGYTF	TGCGCCAGCAGCCAAACCCTAAAGACAGGGGGAGGCTACACCTTC	TRBD1	.	TRBV4-1	TRBJ1-2
CASSEATQGDYGYTF	TGTGCCAGCAGTGAAGCGACACAGGGGGACTATGGCTACACCTTC	TRBD1	.	TRBV6-1	TRBJ1-2
CASGSVYTGELFF	TGTGCTAGTGGTTCCGTCTATACCGGGGAGCTGTTTTTT	.	.	TRBV12-5	TRBJ2-2
CASSQGTGIQPQHF	TGCGCCAGCAGCCAAGGGACAGGCATTCAGCCCCAGCATTTT	TRBD1	.	TRBV4-1	TRBJ1-5
CASSGRLAGEVSYNEQFF	TGCGCCAGCAGCGGCAGACTAGCGGGAGAAGTCTCCTACAATGAGCAGTTCTTC	TRBD2	.	TRBV5-1	TRBJ2-1
CASSRDWGGNEQFF	TGTGCCAGCAGTCGGGACTGGGGGGGAAATGAGCAGTTCTTC	TRBD2	.	TRBV2	TRBJ2-1
CASSLYMNTEAFF	TGTGCCAGCAGTTTATATATGAACACTGAAGCTTTCTTT	.	.	TRBV27	TRBJ1-1
CASSLRGGGYNSPLHF	TGTGCCAGCAGCCTCCGGGGCGGGGGGTATAATTCACCCCTCCACTTT	.	.	TRBV3-1/TRBV3-2	TRBJ1-6
CASSLGVGWQETQYF	TGTGCCAGCAGCTTAGGGGTCGGGTGGCAAGAGACCCAGTACTTC	.	.	TRBV11-2	TRBJ2-5
CASSPSGRGTGELFF	TGTGCCAGCAGCCCGAGCGGGAGGGGGACCGGGGAGCTGTTTTTT	TRBD2	.	TRBV27	TRBJ2-2
CAWKGGGYTF	TGTGCCTGGAAAGGGGGAGGCTACACCTTC	.	.	TRBV30	TRBJ1-2
CASSQDYGDQPQHF	TGTGCCAGCAGCCAAGATTACGGAGATCAGCCCCAGCATTTT	.	once	TRBV4-2	TRBJ1-5
CASSQQSGITDTQYF	TGCGCCAGCAGCCAACAAAGCGGAATCACAGATACGCAGTATTTT	.	.	TRBV4-1	TRBJ2-3
CATSVAGVTYNEQFF	TGTGCCACCAGTGTAGCGGGAGTTACCTACAATGAGCAGTTCTTC	TRBD2	.	TRBV24-1	TRBJ2-1
CASSLSRGGQSYTF	TGTGCCAGCAGTTTATCGAGGGGGGGTCAAAGCTACACCTTC	.	once	TRBV27	TRBJ1-2
CASRNTSGPNTGELFF	TGTGCCAGCAGGAACACTAGCGGCCCGAACACCGGGGAGCTGTTTTTT	TRBD2	.	TRBV11-2	TRBJ2-2
CASSQEWSAPEKLFF	TGTGCCAGCAGCCAAGAGTGGAGTGCGCCGGAAAAACTGTTTTTT	.	.	TRBV4-2	TRBJ1-4
CASSLDRVYEQYF	TGTGCCAGCAGCTTAGACCGGGTCTACGAGCAGTACTTC	.	.	TRBV7-2	TRBJ2-7
CASSLSPGVGYTF	TGTGCCAGCAGTTTATCCCCCGGTGTTGGCTACACCTTC	.	once	TRBV27	TRBJ1-2
CATSRGLSNTGELFF	TGTGCCACCAGCAGGGGACTGTCGAACACCGGGGAGCTGTTTTTT	.	.	TRBV15	TRBJ2-2